The clone carrying this TCR beta chain occurred a few times. CDR3 length: 14 residues. V shed 6 bases and J shed 7 bases, with 13 bases lying between them. The TCRbeta library incorporated unique molecular identifiers. TCRdb re-derived calls from the PCR reads in MiXCR, one entry per CDR3 protein. The sample shows approximately 400,000 distinct CDR3 sequences, roughly a tenth of them seen only once. The data are from a study of T-cell reconstitution after alpha-beta-depleted transplantation in children. The rearrangement uses TRBV12-3 or TRBV12-4 and TRBJ1-6, with unresolved D. Sequences were derived from PBMCs from the stem cell graft donor, sampled from the stem cell graft. This TCR was sampled from a human donor who donated a stem cell graft to a child with acute myeloid leukemia. The CDR3 DNA reads as TGTGCCAGCAGAACAGCGTTACAGAATTCACCCCTCCACTTT. Translating it yields CASRTALQNSPLHF.